These T cell receptor beta chains were read from a single sample in a study of a mutant IDH1 vaccine in newly diagnosed glioma. These receptors have no known antigen. Only in-frame clones appear in the TCRdb table, and some are missing; sequencing was by immunoSEQ multiplex PCR. Of about 94,000 clones in the sample, roughly 86% are singletons; the top ten hold 0.7% to 0.95%. Sequencing was performed on PBMCs, taken from a glioma patient whose treatment included an IDH1 peptide vaccine. The receptors were sampled from a woman in her fifties or sixties with glioma. Both conserved end residues are part of each CDR3. D genes are given only for firm matches. Clone size is not always given. Where it is, it says once, few, many or a class for expanded clones.

J | D | V | size | CDR3 | DNA
TRBJ1-5 | NA | TRBV4-1 | NA | CASSHDRISNQPQHF | TGCGCCAGCAGCCATGACAGAATTAGCAATCAGCCCCAGCATTTT
TRBJ1-3 | NA | TRBV6-6 | NA | CASSYGDSGNTIYF | TGTGCCAGCAGTTACGGGGACTCTGGAAACACCATATATTTT
TRBJ2-5 | NA | TRBV28 | NA | CASITPGRGGEETQYF | TGTGCCAGCATCACCCCGGGGCGGGGAGGAGAAGAGACCCAGTACTTC
TRBJ2-5 | TRBD2 | TRBV9 | once | CASSVGRPGGSQETQYF | TGTGCCAGCAGCGTAGGGAGACCGGGAGGGAGTCAAGAGACCCAGTACTTC
TRBJ1-5 | NA | TRBV5-1 | NA | CASSPSGHNQPQHF | TGCGCCAGCAGCCCGTCGGGCCACAATCAGCCCCAGCATTTT
TRBJ1-1 | NA | TRBV11-2 | NA | CASSLQTGRTEAFF | TGTGCCAGCAGCTTACAAACGGGGCGCACTGAAGCTTTCTTT
TRBJ2-3 | NA | TRBV30 | NA | CAWTVSYTQYF | TGTGCCTGGACAGTATCGTATACGCAGTATTTT
TRBJ2-2 | TRBD2 | TRBV7-9 | once | CASSLGGSSGRAGELFF | TGTGCCAGCAGCTTAGGGGGATCTAGCGGGAGAGCCGGGGAGCTGTTTTTT
TRBJ1-4 | NA | TRBV7-9 | NA | CASSFVDGGLNEKLFF | TGTGCCAGCAGCTTCGTCGACGGGGGGCTTAATGAAAAACTGTTTTTT
TRBJ1-1 | NA | TRBV7-3 | NA | CASSLTGQMNTEAFF | TGTGCCAGCAGCTTAACGGGGCAGATGAACACTGAAGCTTTCTTT
TRBJ1-5 | NA | TRBV11-2 | NA | CASSLGDNRYQPQHF | TGTGCCAGCAGCTTAGGGGACAATAGGTATCAGCCCCAGCATTTT
TRBJ2-7 | NA | TRBV6-6 | NA | CASSYRRPQAYEQYF | TGTGCCAGCAGTTACCGTAGACCCCAAGCCTACGAGCAGTACTTC
TRBJ1-1 | NA | TRBV2 | NA | CASSGGAQAFF | TGTGCCAGCAGTGGGGGGGCGCAGGCTTTCTTT
TRBJ2-7 | TRBD2 | TRBV7-9 | NA | CASSPGSTSVSYEQYF | TGTGCCAGCAGCCCAGGGAGCACTAGCGTTTCCTACGAGCAGTACTTC
TRBJ1-2 | TRBD1 | TRBV2 | NA | CASNPGQNSYGYTF | TGTGCCAGCAACCCGGGACAGAACTCCTATGGCTACACCTTC
TRBJ2-7 | NA | TRBV7-8 | NA | CASSLVRGRNEQYF | TGTGCCAGCAGCTTAGTCAGGGGTCGGAACGAGCAGTACTTC
TRBJ2-7 | NA | TRBV30 | NA | CAWSSGVPYEQYF | TGTGCCTGGAGTAGTGGGGTTCCCTACGAGCAGTACTTC
TRBJ2-7 | NA | TRBV10-3 | once | CAISGGNYEQYF | TGTGCCATCAGTGGAGGAAACTACGAGCAGTACTTC
TRBJ2-6 | NA | TRBV5-1 | NA | CASSSGASGANVLTF | TGCGCCAGCAGTTCAGGGGCAAGTGGGGCCAACGTCCTGACTTTC
TRBJ2-5 | TRBD1 | TRBV9 | NA | CASSPRTGEETQYF | TGTGCCAGCAGCCCCCGGACAGGGGAAGAGACCCAGTACTTC
TRBJ2-3 | NA | TRBV28 | NA | CASGPQFRRTDTQYF | TGTGCCAGCGGCCCCCAGTTTCGTCGCACAGATACGCAGTATTTT
TRBJ2-2 | TRBD2 | TRBV30 | NA | CAWGGLAGPTGELFF | TGTGCCTGGGGGGGGCTAGCGGGACCGACCGGGGAGCTGTTTTTT
TRBJ2-1 | TRBD2 | TRBV5-1 | once | CASSIGLAGGNEQFF | TGCGCCAGCAGCATAGGACTAGCGGGAGGCAATGAGCAGTTCTTC
TRBJ2-1 | TRBD2 | TRBV7-9 | NA | CASSLARSSGVYNEQFF | TGTGCCAGCAGCTTAGCGCGTTCTAGCGGGGTTTACAATGAGCAGTTCTTC
TRBJ2-1 | TRBD2 | TRBV6-6 | once | CASSYSTGEGYNEQFF | TGTGCCAGCAGTTACTCGACGGGGGAGGGTTACAATGAGCAGTTCTTC
TRBJ1-1 | NA | TRBV6-1 | once | CASSLQGRVITEAFF | TGTGCCAGCAGCTTACAGGGACGGGTTATCACTGAAGCTTTCTTT
TRBJ2-7 | NA | TRBV2 | once | CASSESRFRDEQYF | TGTGCCAGCAGTGAAAGCCGATTTCGAGACGAGCAGTACTTC
TRBJ1-1 | NA | TRBV5-1 | few | CASSLGEGGQNTEAFF | TGCGCCAGCAGCTTGGGAGAGGGTGGACAGAACACTGAAGCTTTCTTT
TRBJ2-5 | NA | TRBV2 | NA | CASIYAVGETQYF | TGTGCCAGCATATACGCGGTGGGGGAGACCCAGTACTTC
TRBJ2-5 | NA | TRBV6-1 | NA | CASTERAGAGETQYF | TGTGCCAGCACCGAACGGGCAGGGGCAGGAGAGACCCAGTACTTC
TRBJ2-2 | NA | TRBV11-3 | NA | CASSPYGNTGELFF | TGTGCCAGCAGCCCGTATGGGAACACCGGGGAGCTGTTTTTT
TRBJ2-1 | NA | TRBV6-1 | NA | CASSVMDSEQFF | TGTGCCAGCAGTGTAATGGACAGCGAGCAGTTCTTC
TRBJ2-7 | NA | TRBV4-2 | NA | CASSFGGTYEQYF | TGTGCCAGCAGCTTCGGAGGCACCTACGAGCAGTACTTC
TRBJ2-5 | TRBD1 | TRBV4-1 | NA | CASSQEPHRGSETQYF | TGCGCCAGCAGCCAAGAACCCCACAGGGGGTCAGAGACCCAGTACTTC
TRBJ1-1 | TRBD1 | TRBV27 | NA | CASSLRTGGHTEAFF | TGTGCCAGCAGTTTAAGGACAGGGGGCCACACTGAAGCTTTCTTT
TRBJ1-6 | NA | TRBV30 | NA | CAWSGGRTNSYNSPLHF | TGTGCCTGGAGCGGGGGTAGAACAAACTCCTATAATTCACCCCTCCACTTT
TRBJ1-5 | NA | TRBV13 | NA | CASSFINQPQHF | TGTGCCAGCAGCTTTATCAATCAGCCCCAGCATTTT
TRBJ2-5 | NA | TRBV7-9 | NA | CASSLGGPETQYF | TGTGCCAGCAGCCTCGGAGGGCCTGAGACCCAGTACTTC
TRBJ2-3 | NA | TRBV7-2 | NA | CASSLETGDTQYF | TGTGCCAGCAGCTTAGAAACGGGGGATACGCAGTATTTT
TRBJ2-7 | NA | TRBV10-2 | NA | CASSDDYSYEQYF | TGCGCCAGCAGTGACGACTATTCCTACGAGCAGTACTTC
TRBJ1-4 | NA | TRBV7-9 | NA | CASSWSEGSEKLFF | TGTGCCAGCAGCTGGTCAGAGGGGAGTGAAAAACTGTTTTTT
TRBJ2-2 | NA | TRBV5-1 | NA | CASSLERVGTGELFF | TGCGCCAGCAGCTTGGAAAGGGTAGGCACCGGGGAGCTGTTTTTT
TRBJ2-7 | NA | TRBV7-3 | NA | CASSLSGIGSYEQYF | TGTGCCAGCAGCTTAAGTGGAATAGGGTCCTACGAGCAGTACTTC
TRBJ1-2 | NA | TRBV5-1 | NA | CASSLGEIYGYTF | TGCGCCAGCAGCCTAGGGGAGATATATGGCTACACCTTC
TRBJ2-1 | TRBD2 | TRBV7-3 | once | CASSLRVSGRAGNEQFF | TGTGCCAGCAGCTTAAGGGTCTCCGGGAGGGCCGGGAATGAGCAGTTCTTC
TRBJ2-3 | TRBD2 | TRBV7-9 | NA | CASSTGTRGTDTQYF | TGTGCCAGCAGCACCGGGACTAGGGGCACAGATACGCAGTATTTT
TRBJ2-1 | NA | TRBV10-3 | NA | CAIRGEYAYEQFF | TGTGCCATCAGGGGGGAATACGCATATGAGCAGTTCTTC
TRBJ2-1 | TRBD2 | TRBV15 | NA | CATSPSGTSGRNEQFF | TGTGCCACCAGCCCTAGCGGGACTAGCGGGAGGAATGAGCAGTTCTTC
TRBJ1-5 | TRBD1 | TRBV10-2 | NA | CASRADRAGQPQHF | TGCGCCAGCAGGGCGGACAGGGCGGGTCAGCCCCAGCATTTT
TRBJ1-4 | NA | TRBV7-3 | NA | CASSLSGGTNEKLFF | TGTGCCAGCAGCTTATCGGGAGGAACTAATGAAAAACTGTTTTTT
TRBJ2-7 | TRBD2 | TRBV6-5 | NA | CASSKTSGEQYF | TGTGCCAGCAGTAAGACTAGCGGGGAGCAGTACTTC
TRBJ1-6 | TRBD1 | TRBV7-2 | once | CASSLVGTEKYNSPLHF | TGTGCCAGCAGCTTAGTGGGGACAGAAAAATATAATTCACCCCTCCACTTT
TRBJ1-4 | TRBD1 | TRBV28 | NA | CASSLDRGREKLFF | TGTGCCAGCAGCTTGGACAGGGGGCGAGAAAAACTGTTTTTT